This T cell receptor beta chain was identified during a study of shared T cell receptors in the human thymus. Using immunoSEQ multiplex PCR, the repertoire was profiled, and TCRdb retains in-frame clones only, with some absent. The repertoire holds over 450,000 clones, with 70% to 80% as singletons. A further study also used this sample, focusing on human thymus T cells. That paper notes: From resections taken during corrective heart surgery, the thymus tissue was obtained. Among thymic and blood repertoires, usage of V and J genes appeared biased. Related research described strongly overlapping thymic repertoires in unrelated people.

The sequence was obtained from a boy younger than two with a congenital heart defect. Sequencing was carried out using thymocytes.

The CDR3 sequence: CASSYGQGNGNTIYF. The CDR3 DNA reads TGTGCCAGCAGTTACGGACAGGGAAACGGAAACACCATATATTTT. The V call is TRBV27, the J call TRBJ1-3, with TRBD1 matching over 8 bases. V shed 4 bases and J 4 bases; nucleotides not matched to a gene: 6. This CDR3 has 15 residues. Germline CDR1 is MNHEY and CDR2 is SMNVEV (reference sequence).